This T cell receptor beta chain derives from a study of T cell responses to AZD1222 COVID-19 vaccine (dated by TCRdb to the early 2020s). Study-wide context: AZD1222 recipients whose second dose came at about 4 weeks and those whose second dose came at about 12 weeks were combined into one group, since spike-specific TCR depth and breadth did not differ between the two schedules. TCR sequencing covered more than 230 trial participants: about 210 given two doses of AZD1222 and 26 given two doses of MenACWY control vaccine. Trial participants were enrolled into age subgroups of 18-55, 56-69 and 70-plus years, which contained about 160, 30 and 59 TCR-sequenced participants, respectively. Study-wide conclusions, independent of this receptor: CD4 TCRs associated with the vaccine covered the entire spike protein, and the dominant responses were in regions 160-218 and 743-854. Because no day 14 peak-response samples were available, the repertoires could be characterized only after the peak T cell response. Most participants were white British and females outnumbered males, and the authors suggested that clonal diversity may have been underestimated. Spike-specific TCR breadth and depth rose significantly after two AZD1222 doses compared with day 0 and with MenACWY recipients. Conclusions about previously exposed vaccinees are limited, since just six or seven AZD1222 recipients were seropositive for SARS-CoV-2 at baseline. The 56-69-year group was small, and its depth increase did not reach significance, likely because of low power. Reportedly, almost half of the unique spike-specific TCRs recognized epitopes lying outside the regions that are mutated in the B.1.351 and B.1.1.7 variants.

The time point label, as the study defines it: baseline before first vaccination. The vaccinee samples were drawn from two UK trials, COV001 and COV002, one of which was a single-blind randomized controlled phase 2/3 trial testing AZD1222 (ChAdOx1 nCoV-19) in healthy adults. For TCRbeta chain sequencing, PBMC samples were collected from trial participants at day 0 and at day 28 after the second dose. The CDR3 regions of human TCRbeta chains were analyzed by immunosequencing. As for how the authors treated the data: Repertoire TCRs were checked for matches against a reference library of SARS-CoV-2-specific TCRs that had been generated using the MIRA antigen-specificity platform. Breadth was defined as the fraction of unique TCRs that were SARS-CoV-2-associated, and depth was defined as the fraction of total T cells that were SARS-CoV-2-associated. Using the MIRA data, each spike-specific TCR was mapped to the spike region that the TCR reacts to and placed in a CD4 or CD8 class. Log10-transformed breadth and depth values were compared by one-way ANOVA with Sidak's multiple comparisons tests. TCRdb stores this immuneACCESS table with in-frame sequences only. Part of the clones is absent; in the studies checked, under half of the shortfall reflects unresolved V genes, and no reason is known for the rest. V and J calls and clone size follow that table, whereas D and trimming were derived from the DNA. The sample table records over 100,000 clones; roughly 93% of these occur just once. The ten largest clonotypes hold roughly 6.6% of the sample.

On this clone itself: Its target antigen remains unknown. Base quality data are lacking; no much larger clone is found one base away.

V is cut by 2 bases and J by 3 bases, and the space between the germline ends is 5 bases. As encoded in the germline V gene (reference sequence), CDR1 is GTSNPN while CDR2 is SVGIG. There are 12 amino acids in the CDR3, from cysteine to phenylalanine inclusive. Only the CDR3 region is kept as DNA, spanning 36 bases read in frame from base 1. This receptor was identified in an adult in good health. This sequence uses TRBV30 and TRBJ1-5; the D gene is unclear. This specimen consisted of peripheral blood, obtained on day 0 of AZD1222 vaccination. The CDR3 region: CAWSPPNQPQHF. The DNA sequence is given as TGTGCCTGGAGTCCCCCCAATCAGCCCCAGCATTTT.